This T cell receptor beta chain is drawn from a study of blood T cell repertoires in COVID-19. Overall study: Specimens from acute and convalescent COVID-19 originated in the United States, Italy and Spain.

CDR1 and CDR2 from the germline V gene are MGHRA and YSYEKL. The CDR3 totals 18 residues. The ends lost 6 bases at V and 4 bases at J; junction bases unmatched: 15. Authors' data handling: Quantification of nucleated cells was approximated via reference gene primer amplification. Repertoires were generated with immunoSEQ multiplex PCR, while TCRdb's copy carries only in-frame clones and drops some. V and J calls and clone size follow that table, whereas D and trimming were derived from the DNA. This sample has about 59,000 clones; more than 85% occur once, and the top ten carry roughly 5%. Source material: peripheral blood. The receptor was isolated from a man at least 80 years old in a cohort sampled during active COVID-19. The chain combines TRBV4-1 with TRBJ2-6; TRBD1 matches at 7 bases. The DNA of the CDR3 is TGCGCCAGCAGTTTATCTGGACAGGCTGCAGGGGGGGCCAACGTCCTGACTTTC. As protein: CASSLSGQAAGGANVLTF.